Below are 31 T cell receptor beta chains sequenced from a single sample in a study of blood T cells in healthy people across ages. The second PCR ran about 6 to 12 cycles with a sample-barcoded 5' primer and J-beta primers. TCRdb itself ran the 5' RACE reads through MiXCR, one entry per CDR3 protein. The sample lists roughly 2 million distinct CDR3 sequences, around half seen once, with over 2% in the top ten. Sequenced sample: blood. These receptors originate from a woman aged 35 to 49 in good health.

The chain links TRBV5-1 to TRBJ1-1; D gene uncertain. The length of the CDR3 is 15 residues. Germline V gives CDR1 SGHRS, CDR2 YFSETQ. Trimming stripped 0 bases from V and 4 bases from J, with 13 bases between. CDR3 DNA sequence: TGCGCCAGCAGCTTGGAAACCCCCCGCAGCACTGAAGCTTTCTTT. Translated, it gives CASSLETPRSTEAFF. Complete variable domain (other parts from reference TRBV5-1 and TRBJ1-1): KAGVTQTPRYLIKTRGQQVTLSCSPISGHRSVSWYQQTPGQGLQFLFEYFSETQRNKGNFPGRFSGRQFSNSRSEMNVSTLELGDSALYLCASSLETPRSTEAFFGQGTRLTVV.

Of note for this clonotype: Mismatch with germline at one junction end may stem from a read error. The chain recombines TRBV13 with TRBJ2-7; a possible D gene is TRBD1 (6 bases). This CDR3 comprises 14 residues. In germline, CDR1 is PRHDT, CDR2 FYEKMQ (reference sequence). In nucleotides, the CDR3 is TGTGCCTGCAGCCCGGAGGACAGCTCCTACGAGCAGTACTTC. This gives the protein CACSPEDSSYEQYF.

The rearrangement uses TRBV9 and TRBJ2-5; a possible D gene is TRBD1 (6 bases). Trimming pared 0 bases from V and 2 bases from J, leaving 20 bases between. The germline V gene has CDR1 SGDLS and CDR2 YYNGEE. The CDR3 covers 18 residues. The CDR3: CASSVEGRGLGLQETQYF. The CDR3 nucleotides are TGTGCCAGCAGCGTAGAAGGCAGGGGATTAGGTTTACAAGAGACCCAGTACTTC.

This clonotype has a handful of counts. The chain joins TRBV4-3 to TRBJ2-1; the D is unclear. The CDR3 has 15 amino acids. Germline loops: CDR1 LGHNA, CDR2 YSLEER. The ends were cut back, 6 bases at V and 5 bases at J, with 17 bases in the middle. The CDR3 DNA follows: TGCGCCAGCAGTCAACTACCGACCTTTGACAATGAGCAGTTCTTC. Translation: CASSQLPTFDNEQFF.

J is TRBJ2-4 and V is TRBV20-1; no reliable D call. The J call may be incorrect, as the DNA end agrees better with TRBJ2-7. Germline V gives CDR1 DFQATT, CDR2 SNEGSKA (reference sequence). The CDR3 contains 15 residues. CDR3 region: CSARGPSGGNYEQYF. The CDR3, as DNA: TGCAGTGCTAGAGGCCCCTCGGGCGGCAACTACGAGCAGTACTTC.

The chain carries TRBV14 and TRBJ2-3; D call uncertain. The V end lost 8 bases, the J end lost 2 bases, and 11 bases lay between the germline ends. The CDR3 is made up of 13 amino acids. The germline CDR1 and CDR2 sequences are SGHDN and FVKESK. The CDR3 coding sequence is TGTGCCAGCGGTCAGCGAAACACAGATACGCAGTATTTT. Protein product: CASGQRNTDTQYF.

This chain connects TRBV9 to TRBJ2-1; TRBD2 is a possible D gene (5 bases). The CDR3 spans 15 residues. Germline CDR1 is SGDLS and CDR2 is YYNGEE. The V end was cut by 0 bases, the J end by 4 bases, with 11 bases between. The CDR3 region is CASSVDVSVYNEQFF. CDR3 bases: TGTGCCAGCAGCGTAGATGTTAGCGTTTACAATGAGCAGTTCTTC.

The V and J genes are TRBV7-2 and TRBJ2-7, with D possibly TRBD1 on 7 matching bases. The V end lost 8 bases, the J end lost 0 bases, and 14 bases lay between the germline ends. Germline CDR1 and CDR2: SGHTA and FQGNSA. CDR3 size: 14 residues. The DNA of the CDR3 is TGTGCCAGCCGTGCGGGACAGCCCTCCTACGAGCAGTACTTC. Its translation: CASRAGQPSYEQYF.

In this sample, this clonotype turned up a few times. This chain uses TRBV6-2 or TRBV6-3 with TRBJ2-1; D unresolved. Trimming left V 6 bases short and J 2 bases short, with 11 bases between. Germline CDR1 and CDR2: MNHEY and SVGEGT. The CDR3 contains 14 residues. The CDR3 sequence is CASRYYFPYNEQFF. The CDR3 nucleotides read TGTGCCAGCAGGTATTATTTCCCCTACAATGAGCAGTTCTTC.

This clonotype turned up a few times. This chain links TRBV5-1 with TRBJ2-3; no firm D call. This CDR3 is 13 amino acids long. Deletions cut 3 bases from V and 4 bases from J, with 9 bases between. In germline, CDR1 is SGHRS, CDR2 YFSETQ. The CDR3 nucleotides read TGCGCCAGCAGCTCTCGACCAGCAGATACGCAGTATTTT. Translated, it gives CASSSRPADTQYF.

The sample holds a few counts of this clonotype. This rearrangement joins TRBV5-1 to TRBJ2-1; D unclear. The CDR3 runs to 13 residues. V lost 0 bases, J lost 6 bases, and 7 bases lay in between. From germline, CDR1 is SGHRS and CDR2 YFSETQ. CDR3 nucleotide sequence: TGCGCCAGCAGCTTGGCTTGGGTCAATGAGCAGTTCTTC. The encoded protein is CASSLAWVNEQFF.

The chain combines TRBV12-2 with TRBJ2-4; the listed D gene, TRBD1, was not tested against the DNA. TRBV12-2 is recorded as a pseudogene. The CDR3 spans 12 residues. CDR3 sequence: CASRLAAGEQYF. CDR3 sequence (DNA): TGTGCAAGTCGCTTAGCCGCAGGGGAGCAGTACTTC.

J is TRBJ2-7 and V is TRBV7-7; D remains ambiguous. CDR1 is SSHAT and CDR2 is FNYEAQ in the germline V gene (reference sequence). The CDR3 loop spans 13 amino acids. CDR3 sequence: CATPISRTYEQYF. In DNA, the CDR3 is TGTGCTACCCCAATCAGTAGAACCTACGAGCAGTACTTC.

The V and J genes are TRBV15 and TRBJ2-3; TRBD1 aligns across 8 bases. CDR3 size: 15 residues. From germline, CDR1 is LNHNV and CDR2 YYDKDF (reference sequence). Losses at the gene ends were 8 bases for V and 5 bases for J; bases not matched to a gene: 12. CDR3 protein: CATAPGAGGLDTQYF. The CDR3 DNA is TGTGCCACCGCTCCCGGGGCAGGGGGCTTAGATACGCAGTATTTT.

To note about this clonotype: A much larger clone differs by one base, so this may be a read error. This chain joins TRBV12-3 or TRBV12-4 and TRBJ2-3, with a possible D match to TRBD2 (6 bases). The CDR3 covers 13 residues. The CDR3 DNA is TGTGCCGGCAGGGACTTATTCCAAGATACGCAGTATTTT. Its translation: CAGRDLFQDTQYF.

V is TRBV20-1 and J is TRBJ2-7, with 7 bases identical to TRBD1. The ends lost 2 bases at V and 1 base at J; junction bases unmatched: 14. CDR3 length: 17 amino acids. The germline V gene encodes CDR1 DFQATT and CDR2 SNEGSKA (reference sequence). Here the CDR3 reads CSARRDRARARSYEQYF. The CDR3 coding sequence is TGCAGTGCTAGACGTGACAGGGCCCGCGCCAGATCCTACGAGCAGTACTTC.

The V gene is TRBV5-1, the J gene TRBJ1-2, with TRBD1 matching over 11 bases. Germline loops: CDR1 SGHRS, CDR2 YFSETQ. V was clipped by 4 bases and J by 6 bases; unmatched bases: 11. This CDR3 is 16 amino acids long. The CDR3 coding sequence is TGCGCCAGCAGCAAAGAGGGCCGGACAGGGGGCAATGGCTACACCTTC. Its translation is CASSKEGRTGGNGYTF.

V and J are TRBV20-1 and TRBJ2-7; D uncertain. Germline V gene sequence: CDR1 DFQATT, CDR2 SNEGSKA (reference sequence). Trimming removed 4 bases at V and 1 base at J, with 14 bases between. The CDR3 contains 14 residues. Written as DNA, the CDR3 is TGCAGTGCTATTCACGGTGGGCGGTCCTACGAGCAGTACTTC. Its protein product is CSAIHGGRSYEQYF.

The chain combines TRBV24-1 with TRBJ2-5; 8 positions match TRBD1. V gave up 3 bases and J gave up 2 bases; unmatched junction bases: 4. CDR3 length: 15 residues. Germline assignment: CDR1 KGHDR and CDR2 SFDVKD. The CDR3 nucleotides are TGTGCCACCAGTGATATAGGGACAGGACAAGAGACCCAGTACTTC. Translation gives CATSDIGTGQETQYF.

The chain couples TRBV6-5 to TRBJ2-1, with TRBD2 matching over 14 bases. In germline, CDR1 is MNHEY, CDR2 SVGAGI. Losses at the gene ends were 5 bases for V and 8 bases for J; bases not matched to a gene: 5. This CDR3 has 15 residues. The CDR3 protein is CASSKTSGGVHEQFF. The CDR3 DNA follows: TGTGCCAGCAGTAAGACTAGCGGGGGGGTACATGAGCAGTTCTTC.

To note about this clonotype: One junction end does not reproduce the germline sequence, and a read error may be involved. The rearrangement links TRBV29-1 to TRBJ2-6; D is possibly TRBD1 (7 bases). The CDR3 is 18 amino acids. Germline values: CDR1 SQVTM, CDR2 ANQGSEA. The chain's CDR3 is CSVPTWTGTSSGATVLTF. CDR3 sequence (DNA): TGCAGCGTTCCTACTTGGACAGGAACTAGCTCTGGGGCCACCGTCCTGACTTTC.

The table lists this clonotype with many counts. CDR3 nucleotides: TGTGCCAGTAGTCGATCACAGGTCTCTGGGGCCAACGTCCTGACTTTC. Translated, it gives CASSRSQVSGANVLTF. The J gene is TRBJ2-6, the V gene TRBV19; a possible D gene is TRBD1 (5 bases). In germline, CDR1 is LNHDA, CDR2 SQIVND (reference sequence). The CDR3 is 16 residues long. V shed 5 bases and J shed 0 bases, with 11 bases lying between them.

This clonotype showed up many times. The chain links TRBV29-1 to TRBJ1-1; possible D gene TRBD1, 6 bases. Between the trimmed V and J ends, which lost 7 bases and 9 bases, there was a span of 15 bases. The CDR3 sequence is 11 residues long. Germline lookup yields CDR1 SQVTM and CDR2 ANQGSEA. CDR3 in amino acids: CSGTDREQAFF. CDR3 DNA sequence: TGCAGCGGGACAGACAGAGAACAAGCTTTCTTT. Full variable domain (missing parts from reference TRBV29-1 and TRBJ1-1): SAVISQKPSRDICQRGTSLTIQCQVDSQVTMMFWYRQQPGQSLTLIATANQGSEATYESGFVIDKFPISRPNLTFSTLTVSNMSPEDSSIYLCSGTDREQAFFGQGTRLTVV.

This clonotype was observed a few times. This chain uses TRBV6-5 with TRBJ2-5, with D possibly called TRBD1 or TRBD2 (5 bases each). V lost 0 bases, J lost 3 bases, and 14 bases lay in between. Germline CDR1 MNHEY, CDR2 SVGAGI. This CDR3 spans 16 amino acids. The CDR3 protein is CASSYSEGTPKETQYF. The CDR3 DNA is TGTGCCAGCAGTTACTCGGAAGGGACCCCCAAAGAGACCCAGTACTTC.

The CDR3 DNA sequence: TGTGCCAGCAGTGGGGAATCGGGACGGGCGAACACTGAAGCTTTCTTT. It specifies CASSGESGRANTEAFF. The chain joins TRBV27 to TRBJ1-1; maybe TRBD1 (5 bases). The CDR3 runs to 16 residues. CDR1 and CDR2 (germline): MNHEY, SMNVEV (reference sequence). Trimming pared 5 bases from V and 1 base from J, leaving 17 bases between.

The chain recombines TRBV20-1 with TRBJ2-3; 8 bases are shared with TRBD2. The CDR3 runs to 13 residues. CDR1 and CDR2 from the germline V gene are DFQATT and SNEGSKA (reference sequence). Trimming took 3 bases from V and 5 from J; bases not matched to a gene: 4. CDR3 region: CSASSGRVDTQYF. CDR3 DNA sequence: TGCAGTGCTAGTTCCGGGAGGGTAGATACGCAGTATTTT.

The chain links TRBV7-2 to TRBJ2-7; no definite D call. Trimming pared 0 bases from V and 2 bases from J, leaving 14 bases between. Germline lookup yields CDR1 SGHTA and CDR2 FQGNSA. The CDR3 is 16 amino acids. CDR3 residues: CASSLALGLSPYEQYF. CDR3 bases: TGTGCCAGCAGCTTAGCGCTGGGTCTTTCCCCCTACGAGCAGTACTTC.

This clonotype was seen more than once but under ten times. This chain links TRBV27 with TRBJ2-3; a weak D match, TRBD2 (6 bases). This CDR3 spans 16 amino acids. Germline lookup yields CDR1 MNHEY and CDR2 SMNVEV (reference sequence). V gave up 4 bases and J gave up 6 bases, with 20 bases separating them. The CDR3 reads CASSSQTSPRGDTQYF. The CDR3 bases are TGTGCCAGCAGTTCCCAGACTTCCCCCCGGGGGGATACGCAGTATTTT.

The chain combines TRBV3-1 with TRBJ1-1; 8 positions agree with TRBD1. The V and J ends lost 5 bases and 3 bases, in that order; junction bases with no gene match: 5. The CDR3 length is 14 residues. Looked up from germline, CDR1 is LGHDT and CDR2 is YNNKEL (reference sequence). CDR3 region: CASSLQGADTEAFF. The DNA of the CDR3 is TGTGCCAGCAGCTTGCAGGGGGCGGACACTGAAGCTTTCTTT. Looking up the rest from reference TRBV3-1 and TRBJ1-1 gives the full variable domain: DTAVSQTPKYLVTQMGNDKSIKCEQNLGHDTMYWYKQDSKKFLKIMFSYNNKELIINETVPNRFSPKSPDKAHLNLHINSLELGDSAVYFCASSLQGADTEAFFGQGTRLTVV.

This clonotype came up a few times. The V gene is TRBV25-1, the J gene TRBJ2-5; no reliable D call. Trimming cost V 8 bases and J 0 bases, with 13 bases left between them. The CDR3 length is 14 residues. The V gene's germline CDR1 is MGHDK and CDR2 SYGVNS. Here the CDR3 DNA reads TGTGCCAGCCGCCATGACTTGTACCAAGAGACCCAGTACTTC. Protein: CASRHDLYQETQYF.

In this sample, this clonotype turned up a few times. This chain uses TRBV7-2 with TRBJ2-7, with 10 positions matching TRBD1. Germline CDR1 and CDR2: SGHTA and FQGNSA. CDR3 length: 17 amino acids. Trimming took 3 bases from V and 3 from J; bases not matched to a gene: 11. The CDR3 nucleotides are TGTGCCAGCAGCTTCCCGGACAGGGGGGGGGGACTCTACGAGCAGTACTTC. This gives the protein CASSFPDRGGGLYEQYF.